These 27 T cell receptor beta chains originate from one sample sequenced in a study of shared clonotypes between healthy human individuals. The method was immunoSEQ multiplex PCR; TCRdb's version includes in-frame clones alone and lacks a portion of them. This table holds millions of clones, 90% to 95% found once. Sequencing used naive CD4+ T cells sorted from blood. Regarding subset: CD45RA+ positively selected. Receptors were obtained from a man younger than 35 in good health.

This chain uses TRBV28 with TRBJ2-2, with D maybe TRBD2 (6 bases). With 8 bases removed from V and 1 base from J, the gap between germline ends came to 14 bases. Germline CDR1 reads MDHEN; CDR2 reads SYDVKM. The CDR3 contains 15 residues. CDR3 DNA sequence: TGTGCCAGCCGACGGGGGACGGTGAACACCGGGGAGCTGTTTTTT. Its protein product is CASRRGTVNTGELFF.

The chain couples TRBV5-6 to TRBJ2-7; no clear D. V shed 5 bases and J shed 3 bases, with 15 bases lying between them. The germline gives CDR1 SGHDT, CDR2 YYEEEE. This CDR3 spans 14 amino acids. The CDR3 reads CASSSTPSHYEQYF. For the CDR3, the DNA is TGTGCCAGCAGTTCGACCCCTTCCCACTACGAGCAGTACTTC.

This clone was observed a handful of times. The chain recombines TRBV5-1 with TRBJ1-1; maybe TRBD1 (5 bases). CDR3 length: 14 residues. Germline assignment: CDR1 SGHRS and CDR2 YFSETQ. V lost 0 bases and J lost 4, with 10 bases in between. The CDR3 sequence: CASSLAGISTEAFF. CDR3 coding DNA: TGCGCCAGCAGCTTGGCAGGGATCAGCACTGAAGCTTTCTTT.

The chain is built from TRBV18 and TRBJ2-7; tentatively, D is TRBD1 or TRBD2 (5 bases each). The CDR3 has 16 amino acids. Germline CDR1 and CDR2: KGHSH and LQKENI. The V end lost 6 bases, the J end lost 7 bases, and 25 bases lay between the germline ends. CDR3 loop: CASSPPVGSSWGEQYF. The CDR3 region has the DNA TGTGCCAGCTCTCCTCCCGTGGGGTCCTCTTGGGGGGAGCAGTACTTC.

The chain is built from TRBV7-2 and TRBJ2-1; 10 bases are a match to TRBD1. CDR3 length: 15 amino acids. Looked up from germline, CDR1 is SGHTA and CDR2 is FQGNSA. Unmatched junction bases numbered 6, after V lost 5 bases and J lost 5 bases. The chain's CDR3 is CASSRGDRGHNEQFF. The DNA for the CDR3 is TGTGCCAGCAGCCGAGGGGACAGGGGACACAATGAGCAGTTCTTC.

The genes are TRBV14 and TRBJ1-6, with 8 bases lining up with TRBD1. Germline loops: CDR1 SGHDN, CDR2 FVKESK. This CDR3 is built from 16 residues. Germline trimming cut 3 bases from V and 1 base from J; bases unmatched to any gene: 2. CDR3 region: CASSQTGVSYNSPLHF. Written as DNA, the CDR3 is TGTGCCAGCAGCCAGACAGGGGTTTCCTATAATTCACCCCTCCACTTT.

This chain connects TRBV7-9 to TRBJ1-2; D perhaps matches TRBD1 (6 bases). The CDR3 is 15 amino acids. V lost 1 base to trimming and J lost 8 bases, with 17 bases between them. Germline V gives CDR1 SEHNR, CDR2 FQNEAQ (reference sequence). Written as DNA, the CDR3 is TGTGCCAGCAGCTTAGAAAGCAGGGGAAGGTTCGGCTACACCTTC. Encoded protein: CASSLESRGRFGYTF.

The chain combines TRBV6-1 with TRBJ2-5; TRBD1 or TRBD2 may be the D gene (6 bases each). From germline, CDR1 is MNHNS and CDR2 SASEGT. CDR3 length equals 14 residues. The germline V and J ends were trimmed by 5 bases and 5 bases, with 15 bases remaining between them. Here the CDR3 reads CASSLPGGRETQYF. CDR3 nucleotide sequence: TGTGCCAGCAGTCTCCCCGGGGGCAGGGAGACCCAGTACTTC.

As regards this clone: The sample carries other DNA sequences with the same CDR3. CDR3 DNA sequence: TGCGCCAGCAGCTCTCAGGGGGGCACAGATACGCAGTATTTT. Encoded protein: CASSSQGGTDTQYF. The chain links TRBV5-1 to TRBJ2-3; TRBD1 matches at 7 bases. This CDR3 comprises 14 residues. Looked up from germline, CDR1 is SGHRS and CDR2 is YFSETQ. Losses at the gene ends were 3 bases for V and 1 base for J; bases not matched to a gene: 2.

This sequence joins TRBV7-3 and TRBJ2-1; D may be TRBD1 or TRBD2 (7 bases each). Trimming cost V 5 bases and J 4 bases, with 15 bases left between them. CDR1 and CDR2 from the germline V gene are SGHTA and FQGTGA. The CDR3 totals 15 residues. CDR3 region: CASSLAGGAYNEQFF. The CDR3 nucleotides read TGTGCCAGCAGCCTCGCAGGGGGGGCTTACAATGAGCAGTTCTTC.

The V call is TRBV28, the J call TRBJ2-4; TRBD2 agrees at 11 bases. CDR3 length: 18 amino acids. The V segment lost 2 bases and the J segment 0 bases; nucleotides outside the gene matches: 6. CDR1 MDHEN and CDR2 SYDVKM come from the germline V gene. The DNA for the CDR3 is TGTGCCAGCAGTTTAGGGCTAGCGGGGGGTCTAGCCAAAAACATTCAGTACTTC. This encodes CASSLGLAGGLAKNIQYF.

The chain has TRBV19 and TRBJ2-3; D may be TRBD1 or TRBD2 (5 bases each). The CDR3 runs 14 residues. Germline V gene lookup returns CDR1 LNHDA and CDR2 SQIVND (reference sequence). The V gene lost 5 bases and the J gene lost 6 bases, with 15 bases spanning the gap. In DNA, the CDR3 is TGTGCCAGTAGTCCCTCCCGGGGCTTCGATACGCAGTATTTT. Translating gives CASSPSRGFDTQYF.

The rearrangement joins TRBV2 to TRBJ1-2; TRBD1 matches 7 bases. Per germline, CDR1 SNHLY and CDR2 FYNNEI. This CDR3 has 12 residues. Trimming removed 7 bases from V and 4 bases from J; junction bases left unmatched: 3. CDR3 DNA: TGTGCCAGCAATGAGGGGGCCTATGGCTACACCTTC. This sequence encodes CASNEGAYGYTF. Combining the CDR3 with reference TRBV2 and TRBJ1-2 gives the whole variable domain EPEVTQTPSHQVTQMGQEVILRCVPISNHLYFYWYRQILGQKVEFLVSFYNNEISEKSEIFDDQFSVERPDGSNFTLKIRSTKLEDSAMYFCASNEGAYGYTFGSGTRLTVV.

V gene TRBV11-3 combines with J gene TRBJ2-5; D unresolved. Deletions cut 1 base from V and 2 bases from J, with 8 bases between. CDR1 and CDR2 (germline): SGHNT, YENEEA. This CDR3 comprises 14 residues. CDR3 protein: CASSLGPKQETQYF. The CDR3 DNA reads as TGTGCCAGCAGCTTAGGGCCGAAACAAGAGACCCAGTACTTC. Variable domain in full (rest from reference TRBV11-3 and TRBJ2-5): EAGVVQSPRYKIIEKKQPVAFWCNPISGHNTLYWYLQNLGQGPELLIRYENEEAVDDSQLPKDRFSAERLKGVDSTLKIQPAELGDSAVYLCASSLGPKQETQYFGPGTRLLVL.

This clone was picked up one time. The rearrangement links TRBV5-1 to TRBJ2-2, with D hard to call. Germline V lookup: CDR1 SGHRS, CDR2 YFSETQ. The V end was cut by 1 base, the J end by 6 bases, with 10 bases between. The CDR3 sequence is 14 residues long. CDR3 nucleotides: TGCGCCAGCAGCTTGTTGGTGGCCGCCGGGGAGCTGTTTTTT. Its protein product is CASSLLVAAGELFF.

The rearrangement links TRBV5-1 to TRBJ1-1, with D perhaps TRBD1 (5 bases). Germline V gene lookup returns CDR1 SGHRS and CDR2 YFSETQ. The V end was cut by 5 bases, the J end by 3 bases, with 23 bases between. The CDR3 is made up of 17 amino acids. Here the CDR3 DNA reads TGCGCCAGCAGGTCGGAAACTTCAGGGATGGGGGACACTGAAGCTTTCTTT. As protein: CASRSETSGMGDTEAFF.

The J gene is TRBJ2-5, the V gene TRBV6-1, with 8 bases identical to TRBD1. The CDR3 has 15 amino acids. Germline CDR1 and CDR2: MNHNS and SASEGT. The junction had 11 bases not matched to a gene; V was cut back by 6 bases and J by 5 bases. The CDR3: CASRDDRGRSETQYF. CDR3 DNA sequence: TGTGCCAGCAGGGATGACAGGGGTAGGTCGGAGACCCAGTACTTC.

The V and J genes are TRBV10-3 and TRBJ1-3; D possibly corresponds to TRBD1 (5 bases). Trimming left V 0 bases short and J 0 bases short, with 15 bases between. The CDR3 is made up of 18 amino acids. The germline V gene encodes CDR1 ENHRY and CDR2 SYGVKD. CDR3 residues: CAISESTGGVGSGNTIYF. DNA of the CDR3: TGTGCCATCAGTGAGTCGACGGGGGGGGTAGGCTCTGGAAACACCATATATTTT.

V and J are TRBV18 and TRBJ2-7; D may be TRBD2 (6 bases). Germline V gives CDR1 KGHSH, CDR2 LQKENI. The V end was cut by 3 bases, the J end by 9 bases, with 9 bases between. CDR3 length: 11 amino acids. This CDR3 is CASSPGGWQYF. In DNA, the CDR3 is TGTGCCAGCTCACCGGGAGGCTGGCAGTACTTC.

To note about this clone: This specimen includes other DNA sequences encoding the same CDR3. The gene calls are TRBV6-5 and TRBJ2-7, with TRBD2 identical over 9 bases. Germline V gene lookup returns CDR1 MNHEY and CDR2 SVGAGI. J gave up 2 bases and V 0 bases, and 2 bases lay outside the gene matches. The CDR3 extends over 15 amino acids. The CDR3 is CASSYSSGSPYEQYF. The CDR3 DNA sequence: TGTGCCAGCAGTTACTCTAGCGGGAGCCCCTACGAGCAGTACTTC.

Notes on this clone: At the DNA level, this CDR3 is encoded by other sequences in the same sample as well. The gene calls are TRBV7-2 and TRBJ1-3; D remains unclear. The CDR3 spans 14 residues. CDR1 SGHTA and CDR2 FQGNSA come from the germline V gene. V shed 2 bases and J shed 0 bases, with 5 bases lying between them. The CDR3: CASSLKASGNTIYF. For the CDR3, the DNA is TGTGCCAGCAGCTTAAAAGCCTCTGGAAACACCATATATTTT. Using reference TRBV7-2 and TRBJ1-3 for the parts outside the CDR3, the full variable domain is GAGVSQSPSNKVTEKGKDVELRCDPISGHTALYWYRQSLGQGLEFLIYFQGNSAPDKSGLPSDRFSAERTGGSVSTLTIQRTQQEDSAVYLCASSLKASGNTIYFGEGSWLTVV.

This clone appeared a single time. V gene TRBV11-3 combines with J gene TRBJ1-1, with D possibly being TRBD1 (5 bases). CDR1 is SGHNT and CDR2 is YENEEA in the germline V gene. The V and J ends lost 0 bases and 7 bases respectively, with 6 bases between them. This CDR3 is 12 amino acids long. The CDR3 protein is CASSLDGHEAFF. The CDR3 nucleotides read TGTGCCAGCAGCTTAGACGGACATGAAGCTTTCTTT. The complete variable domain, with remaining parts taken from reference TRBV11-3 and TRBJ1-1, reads EAGVVQSPRYKIIEKKQPVAFWCNPISGHNTLYWYLQNLGQGPELLIRYENEEAVDDSQLPKDRFSAERLKGVDSTLKIQPAELGDSAVYLCASSLDGHEAFFGQGTRLTVV.

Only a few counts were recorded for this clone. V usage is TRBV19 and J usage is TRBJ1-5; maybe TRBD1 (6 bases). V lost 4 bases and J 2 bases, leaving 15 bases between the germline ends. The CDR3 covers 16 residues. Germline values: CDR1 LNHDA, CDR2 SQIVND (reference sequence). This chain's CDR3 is CASSTPRGAGNQPQHF. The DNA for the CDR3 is TGTGCCAGTAGTACACCGCGGGGGGCTGGCAATCAGCCCCAGCATTTT.

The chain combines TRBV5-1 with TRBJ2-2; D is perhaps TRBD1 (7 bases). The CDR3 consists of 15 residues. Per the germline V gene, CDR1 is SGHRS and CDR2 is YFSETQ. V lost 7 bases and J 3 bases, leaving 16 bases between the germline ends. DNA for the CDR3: TGCGCCAGCTCAGGGGGAGGATCGGACACCGGGGAGCTGTTTTTT. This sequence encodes CASSGGGSDTGELFF.

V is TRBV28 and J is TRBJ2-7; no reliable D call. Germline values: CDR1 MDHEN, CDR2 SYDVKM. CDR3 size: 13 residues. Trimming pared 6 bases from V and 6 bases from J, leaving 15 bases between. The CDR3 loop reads CASSPFPRAEQYF. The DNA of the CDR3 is TGTGCCAGCAGCCCCTTTCCTAGGGCCGAGCAGTACTTC. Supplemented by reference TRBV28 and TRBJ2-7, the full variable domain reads DVKVTQSSRYLVKRTGEKVFLECVQDMDHENMFWYRQDPGLGLRLIYFSYDVKMKEKGDIPEGYSVSREKKERFSLILESASTNQTSMYLCASSPFPRAEQYFGPGTRLTVT.

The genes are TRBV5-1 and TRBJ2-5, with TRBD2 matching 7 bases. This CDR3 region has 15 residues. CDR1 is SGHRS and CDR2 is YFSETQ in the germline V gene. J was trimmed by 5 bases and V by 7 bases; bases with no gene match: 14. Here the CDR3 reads CASRPPGLEGETQYF. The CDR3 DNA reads TGCGCCAGCCGCCCCCCCGGACTAGAAGGGGAGACCCAGTACTTC.

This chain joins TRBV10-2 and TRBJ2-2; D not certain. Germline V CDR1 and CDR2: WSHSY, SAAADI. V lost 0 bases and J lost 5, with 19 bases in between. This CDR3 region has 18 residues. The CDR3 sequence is CASSESYRIGMGTGELFF. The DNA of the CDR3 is TGCGCCAGCAGTGAGTCTTATCGGATAGGGATGGGGACCGGGGAGCTGTTTTTT.